Listed below are T cell receptor beta chains from one sample, sequenced in a study of shared clonotypes between healthy human individuals. The repertoire was sequenced with immunoSEQ multiplex PCR; TCRdb's copy has only in-frame clones and lacks some. Here the sample spans about 1 million clones, roughly 80% being singletons. Sequencing was done on a sample of memory CD4+ T cells sorted from blood. Source of these receptors: a man between 18 and 35 years old in good health. Both conserved end residues are part of each CDR3. Fields, in order: J gene, D gene, clone size, V gene, CDR3 protein, CDR3 DNA. A D gene is named only where the DNA matches it firmly. Clone sizes are given selectively: once, few, many, or a class where the clone is expanded.

J: TRBJ1-6
D: -
size: -
V: TRBV27
CDR3: CASSRAGAARDSPLHF
DNA: TGTGCCAGCAGTCGAGCCGGGGCGGCTAGGGATTCACCCCTCCACTTT

J: TRBJ1-1
D: -
size: -
V: TRBV15
CDR3: CATSRFMNTEAFF
DNA: TGTGCCACCAGCAGATTTATGAACACTGAAGCTTTCTTT

J: TRBJ1-2
D: -
size: -
V: TRBV10-3
CDR3: CAIKFGQGYGYTF
DNA: TGTGCCATCAAATTCGGGCAGGGTTATGGCTACACCTTC

J: TRBJ1-2
D: -
size: once
V: TRBV7-2
CDR3: CASSLGGRDYGYTF
DNA: TGTGCCAGCAGCTTAGGCGGCAGGGACTATGGCTACACCTTC

J: TRBJ2-7
D: -
size: -
V: TRBV25-1
CDR3: CASSEGVEQYF
DNA: TGTGCCAGCAGTGAAGGTGTCGAGCAGTACTTC

J: TRBJ1-1
D: -
size: -
V: TRBV28
CDR3: CASSSGAAKTEAFF
DNA: TGTGCCAGCAGTTCGGGGGCCGCCAAGACTGAAGCTTTCTTT

J: TRBJ2-4
D: TRBD1
size: -
V: TRBV11-2
CDR3: CASSLDWTGGGGSIQYF
DNA: TGTGCCAGCAGCTTAGATTGGACAGGGGGCGGCGGTAGCATTCAGTACTTC

J: TRBJ2-7
D: -
size: -
V: TRBV7-9
CDR3: CASSPKPEEQYF
DNA: TGTGCCAGCAGCCCCAAGCCAGAGGAGCAGTACTTC

J: TRBJ2-2
D: TRBD2
size: -
V: TRBV18
CDR3: CASSPELAGMNTGELFF
DNA: TGTGCCAGCTCACCAGAGCTAGCGGGGATGAACACCGGGGAGCTGTTTTTT

J: TRBJ1-3
D: -
size: -
V: TRBV6-1
CDR3: CASREGLSGNTIYF
DNA: TGTGCCAGCAGGGAGGGGTTATCTGGAAACACCATATATTTT

J: TRBJ2-2
D: TRBD1
size: -
V: TRBV5-1
CDR3: CASSFRQGNTGELFF
DNA: TGCGCCAGCAGTTTCCGACAGGGGAACACCGGGGAGCTGTTTTTT

J: TRBJ2-5
D: -
size: -
V: TRBV7-3
CDR3: CASSLWDRETQYF
DNA: TGTGCCAGCAGCTTGTGGGATCGAGAGACCCAGTACTTC

J: TRBJ2-1
D: TRBD2
size: -
V: TRBV4-2
CDR3: CASSPRGGTSGDYNEQFF
DNA: TGTGCCAGCAGCCCACGGGGCGGGACGAGCGGGGACTACAATGAGCAGTTCTTC

J: TRBJ2-5
D: TRBD2
size: -
V: TRBV5-4
CDR3: CASSIPKAGAQETQYF
DNA: TGTGCCAGCAGCATACCAAAAGCGGGGGCCCAAGAGACCCAGTACTTC

J: TRBJ2-3
D: -
size: -
V: TRBV10-3
CDR3: CAISERGSTDTQYF
DNA: TGTGCCATCAGTGAGCGTGGATCGACAGATACGCAGTATTTT

J: TRBJ2-5
D: -
size: -
V: TRBV6-1
CDR3: CAGRGGVGETQYF
DNA: TGTGCCGGTAGAGGGGGGGTAGGAGAGACCCAGTACTTC

J: TRBJ2-4
D: -
size: -
V: TRBV18
CDR3: CASSPRELNKNIQYF
DNA: TGTGCCAGCTCACCGAGGGAGTTGAACAAAAACATTCAGTACTTC

J: TRBJ1-6
D: -
size: -
V: TRBV25-1
CDR3: CASVVMDQEGPLHF
DNA: TGTGCCAGCGTGGTAATGGACCAGGAGGGTCCCCTCCACTTT

J: TRBJ2-5
D: -
size: -
V: TRBV5-5
CDR3: CASSLYGGQETQYF
DNA: TGTGCCAGCAGCTTGTATGGGGGCCAAGAGACCCAGTACTTC

J: TRBJ2-3
D: -
size: few
V: TRBV10-3
CDR3: CAISEGSLTDTQYF
DNA: TGTGCCATCAGTGAGGGCAGCCTCACAGATACGCAGTATTTT

J: TRBJ1-1
D: -
size: -
V: TRBV5-1
CDR3: CASTLGAQNTEAFF
DNA: TGCGCCAGCACTCTTGGGGCACAGAACACTGAAGCTTTCTTT

J: TRBJ2-7
D: -
size: once
V: TRBV28
CDR3: CASSLSGSSYEQYF
DNA: TGTGCCAGCAGCCTTAGCGGAAGCTCCTACGAGCAGTACTTC

J: TRBJ1-2
D: TRBD1
size: -
V: TRBV27
CDR3: CASSPRQGADGYTF
DNA: TGTGCCAGCAGTCCTCGACAGGGGGCAGATGGCTACACCTTC

J: TRBJ1-5
D: -
size: -
V: TRBV28
CDR3: CASSLWYGVGQGNQGNQPQHF
DNA: TGTGCCAGCAGTTTATGGTACGGGGTGGGGCAGGGGAATCAAGGCAATCAGCCCCAGCATTTT

J: TRBJ2-1
D: TRBD2
size: -
V: TRBV7-9
CDR3: CASTVTTSGVMGDNEQFF
DNA: TGTGCCAGCACCGTGACGACTAGCGGGGTCATGGGGGACAATGAGCAGTTCTTC

J: TRBJ2-2
D: -
size: -
V: TRBV5-4
CDR3: CASSSKGGDSTGELFF
DNA: TGTGCCAGCAGCTCGAAAGGGGGGGATAGCACCGGGGAGCTGTTTTTT

J: TRBJ1-2
D: TRBD1
size: -
V: TRBV7-2
CDR3: CASSSTGVYGYTF
DNA: TGTGCCAGCAGCTCTACAGGGGTGTACGGCTACACCTTC

J: TRBJ1-5
D: -
size: -
V: TRBV18
CDR3: CASSPGNNQPQHF
DNA: TGTGCCAGCTCACCAGGCAATAATCAGCCCCAGCATTTT

J: TRBJ2-7
D: -
size: -
V: TRBV15
CDR3: CATSRDRGNQYEQYF
DNA: TGTGCCACCAGCAGAGATCGGGGGAATCAATACGAGCAGTACTTC

J: TRBJ2-4
D: TRBD1
size: -
V: TRBV5-6
CDR3: CATMKGAGNIQYF
DNA: TGTGCCACTATGAAGGGGGCCGGGAACATTCAGTACTTC

J: TRBJ2-4
D: -
size: few
V: TRBV6-6
CDR3: CASSQNDQNIQYF
DNA: TGTGCCAGCAGTCAAAACGACCAAAACATTCAGTACTTC

J: TRBJ2-2
D: -
size: -
V: TRBV5-4
CDR3: CASSPLRNTGELFF
DNA: TGTGCCAGCAGCCCCCTGAGGAACACCGGGGAGCTGTTTTTT

J: TRBJ1-5
D: -
size: -
V: TRBV5-8
CDR3: CASSLGRGGGGNQPQHF
DNA: TGTGCCAGCAGTCTCGGGAGGGGCGGGGGCGGCAATCAGCCCCAGCATTTT

J: TRBJ2-2
D: TRBD1
size: many
V: TRBV10-3
CDR3: CAISEGDRAAGELFF
DNA: TGTGCCATCAGTGAGGGAGACAGGGCCGCCGGGGAGCTGTTTTTT

J: TRBJ1-1
D: -
size: -
V: TRBV5-1
CDR3: CASSLEGSSVAEAFF
DNA: TGCGCCAGCAGCTTGGAAGGCAGCTCGGTGGCTGAAGCTTTCTTT

J: TRBJ1-1
D: -
size: once
V: TRBV19
CDR3: CASSQQENTEAFF
DNA: TGTGCCAGTAGTCAACAGGAAAACACTGAAGCTTTCTTT

J: TRBJ2-7
D: TRBD2
size: -
V: TRBV6-6
CDR3: CASRRAGRYEQYF
DNA: TGTGCCAGCAGGCGAGCGGGACGCTACGAGCAGTACTTC

J: TRBJ2-4
D: -
size: -
V: TRBV4-1
CDR3: CASSQVDTIAKNIQYF
DNA: TGCGCCAGCAGCCAGGTCGACACGATAGCCAAAAACATTCAGTACTTC

J: TRBJ1-2
D: TRBD1
size: -
V: TRBV30
CDR3: CAWSASQGGSGYTF
DNA: TGTGCCTGGAGTGCATCACAGGGGGGTTCTGGCTACACCTTC

J: TRBJ1-4
D: -
size: -
V: TRBV2
CDR3: CASSDGTTEKLFF
DNA: TGTGCCAGCAGTGACGGGACAACTGAAAAACTGTTTTTT

J: TRBJ1-1
D: -
size: -
V: TRBV30
CDR3: CAWSLSPSTEAFF
DNA: TGTGCCTGGAGTCTCTCCCCGAGCACTGAAGCTTTCTTT

J: TRBJ2-7
D: TRBD1
size: -
V: TRBV7-9
CDR3: CASSLSGQAYEQYF
DNA: TGTGCCAGCAGCTTATCCGGACAGGCCTACGAGCAGTACTTC

J: TRBJ2-1
D: -
size: -
V: TRBV7-2
CDR3: CASSLAGRHNEQFF
DNA: TGTGCCAGCAGCTTAGCAGGAAGGCACAATGAGCAGTTCTTC

J: TRBJ1-1
D: -
size: few
V: TRBV2
CDR3: CASSEWAGENTEAFF
DNA: TGTGCCAGCAGTGAATGGGCAGGGGAGAACACTGAAGCTTTCTTT

J: TRBJ2-2
D: -
size: -
V: TRBV6-1
CDR3: CASRLGTGELFF
DNA: TGTGCCAGCAGATTAGGCACCGGGGAGCTGTTTTTT

J: TRBJ1-4
D: -
size: -
V: TRBV7-9
CDR3: CASSGRTERLGEKLFF
DNA: TGTGCCAGCAGCGGTAGGACAGAGCGGTTGGGTGAAAAACTGTTTTTT

J: TRBJ2-2
D: TRBD1
size: -
V: TRBV11-2
CDR3: CASRQGHTGELFF
DNA: TGTGCCAGCCGACAGGGCCACACCGGGGAGCTGTTTTTT

J: TRBJ2-1
D: TRBD2
size: -
V: TRBV7-9
CDR3: CASSPPGLAGPNEQFF
DNA: TGTGCCAGCAGCCCCCCGGGGCTAGCGGGACCCAATGAGCAGTTCTTC